This section outlines one TCR beta chain sequence together with its context. Its antigen is not identified. Profiling relied on immunoSEQ multiplex PCR, and the TCRdb table lists in-frame clones only, not all of them. The repertoire holds roughly 140,000 clones, 90% seen once, with about 1.4% in the top ten. This sample was included in a study of T cell responses to AZD1222 COVID-19 vaccine. Study-level findings and limits: Baseline testing showed seropositivity in only a handful of AZD1222 recipients. There were mostly white British donors and more females than males, and clonal diversity was possibly underestimated.

Pooling covered second doses at about 4 or about 12 weeks. The CDR3 spans 16 residues. Unmatched junction bases numbered 11, after V lost 5 bases and J lost 3 bases. Germline V gene data show CDR1 as GTSNPN and CDR2 as SVGIG (reference sequence). This TCR was sampled from an adult who received the AZD1222 COVID-19 vaccine. The sequenced sample was peripheral blood, obtained 28 days after the second AZD1222 dose. The rearrangement uses TRBV30 and TRBJ1-3; 9 nucleotides agree with TRBD1. CDR3 DNA sequence: TGTGCCTGGCGGGACCCTGGGACAGGGCTTGGAAACACCATATATTTT. Its translation: CAWRDPGTGLGNTIYF. The full variable domain, rest sourced from reference TRBV30 and TRBJ1-3, is SQTIHQWPATLVQPVGSPLSLECTVEGTSNPNLYWYRQAAGRGLQLLFYSVGIGQISSEVPQNLSASRPQDRQFILSSKKLLLSDSGFYLCAWRDPGTGLGNTIYFGEGSWLTVV.